This passage covers 7 T cell receptor beta chains from one sample sequenced in a study of CD8 T cells in ankylosing spondylitis. TCRdb fed the 5' RACE reads into MiXCR, producing one record per CDR3 protein. The data contain 35,000 to 45,000 distinct CDR3 sequences, approximately 10% of them singletons. The source material was blood, either unsorted or a sorted T cell fraction (not recorded which). The receptors here all came from a male donor with ankylosing spondylitis or in good health (not recorded which).

At least ten counts were recorded for this clonotype. The chain employs TRBV20-1 and TRBJ1-4; D remains ambiguous. V was cut by 3 bases and J by 0 bases, with 5 bases left in between. Germline CDR1 is DFQATT and CDR2 is SNEGSKA (reference sequence). The CDR3 sequence is 13 residues long. CDR3 DNA: TGCAGTGCTAGGGAGCCAACTAATGAAAAACTGTTTTTT. Amino acid sequence: CSAREPTNEKLFF.

In its sample, this clonotype was seen many times. The rearrangement joins TRBV12-3 or TRBV12-4 to TRBJ2-1; 9 bases map to TRBD2. Trimming took 4 bases from V and 1 from J; bases not matched to a gene: 5. This CDR3 is built from 16 residues. CDR3 region: CASSSRGGASYNEQFF. The CDR3 bases are TGTGCCAGCAGTTCTCGCGGGGGGGCTTCCTACAATGAGCAGTTCTTC.

This clonotype was counted at least ten times. The chain carries TRBV12-3 or TRBV12-4 and TRBJ1-2, with D perhaps TRBD1 (6 bases). The CDR3 covers 16 residues. Trimming cost V 2 bases and J 4 bases, with 17 bases left between them. The CDR3 loop reads CASSLLSGVAGYGYTF. The CDR3 DNA reads TGTGCCAGCAGTTTATTGTCAGGGGTCGCGGGCTATGGCTACACCTTC.

This clonotype was seen only a few times. The V and J genes are TRBV7-2 and TRBJ1-3; D unresolved. Per germline, CDR1 SGHTA and CDR2 FQGNSA. V dropped 4 bases and J dropped 3 bases, with 4 bases sitting between them. The CDR3 is made up of 12 amino acids. CDR3 sequence reads: CASSSNGNTIYF. The CDR3 DNA is TGTGCCAGCAGCTCCAATGGAAACACCATATATTTT.

V and J are TRBV19 and TRBJ1-1; perhaps TRBD1 as D (5 bases). The CDR3 has 14 residues. Germline CDR1 LNHDA, CDR2 SQIVND (reference sequence). V was trimmed by 7 bases and J by 5 bases, leaving 17 bases between them. CDR3 DNA sequence: TGTGCCAGTATGGGCGGGGCGGGCAGAACTGAAGCTTTCTTT. Its protein is CASMGGAGRTEAFF.

The chain joins TRBV6-2 or TRBV6-3 to TRBJ1-5; 8 positions agree with TRBD1. CDR3 length equals 15 residues. The V gene end was trimmed by 2 bases and the J gene end by 2 bases; junction bases not matched to a gene: 2. In germline, CDR1 is MNHEY, CDR2 SVGEGT. The CDR3 region is CASSYQTGGNQPQHF. The CDR3 bases are TGTGCCAGCAGTTACCAGACAGGGGGCAATCAGCCCCAGCATTTT.

This clonotype was observed at least ten times. The chain couples TRBV5-1 to TRBJ2-1; TRBD2 might be the D (7 bases). CDR3 length: 13 residues. Trimming stripped 4 bases from V and 6 bases from J, with 11 bases between. Germline V gene sequence: CDR1 SGHRS, CDR2 YFSETQ. CDR3 DNA: TGCGCCAGCAGCGTGGGGGGGCCCAATGAGCAGTTCTTC. Translated, it gives CASSVGGPNEQFF.